This T cell receptor beta chain was sequenced in a study of blood T cell repertoires in COVID-19. This CDR3 is built from 14 residues. The trim removed 6 bases at V and 11 bases at J, leaving 10 bases unmatched. CDR1 and CDR2 (germline): MDHEN, SYDVKM. Produced via immunoSEQ multiplex PCR; TCRdb's table is partial and in-frame only. Seen here are 30,000 or so clones, over 75% observed once, and the top ten hold 7.9%. This sequence joins TRBV28 and TRBJ1-6; 7 bases align to TRBD1. The material sequenced was peripheral blood. The clonotype was recovered from a man aged 55 to 70 with COVID-19, enrolled during active disease. The CDR3 loop is CASRKGGSETPLHF. The CDR3, as DNA: TGTGCCAGCAGAAAAGGGGGCTCGGAAACACCCCTCCACTTT.